This T cell receptor beta chain stems from a study of blood T cell repertoires in COVID-19 (dated by TCRdb to between 2020 and 2021). Concerning the study at large: Samples from collaborators originated in the United States, Italy and Spain and spanned both the acute and convalescent phases of COVID-19. The material from the prospective study consisted of cDNA or gDNA derived from T cells, B-cell-depleted T cells, or PBMCs. The dataset comprised deeply sampled blood TCRbeta repertoires from subjects exposed to, actively infected with, or recovered from COVID-19. The repertoires were released in a freely available public database meant as a resource for research on the immune response to SARS-CoV-2. The samples were drawn from the first 160 participants of the ongoing ImmuneRACE study and from 950 to 1,500 subjects provided by 6 global collaborators. Sample metadata almost always included a de-identified subject ID, COVID-19 status, age in years and sex. Where HLA class I and class II types were available, the types were taken from metadata supplied by the sample provider, not from assay-based typing. Summary of the overall study and its limitations: Clinical and demographic metadata were provided uncurated, with the amount varying by source and participant.

Regarding this clone: The clone's antigen remains unknown. No quality values exist for individual bases; no much larger clone is one base distant.

As encoded in the germline V gene (reference sequence), CDR1 is LNHDA while CDR2 is SQIVND. Between the V and J ends, shortened by 5 bases and 1 base respectively, the junction contains 17 bases. Counted from cysteine to phenylalanine, this CDR3 has 16 amino acids. Only the CDR3 part of the read is kept: 48 bases, read in frame from the first base. TCRbeta CDR3 regions were amplified from genomic DNA using the immunoSEQ Assay, a bias-controlled multiplex PCR. Turning to the authors' computational methods: Within the assay, amplification of reference gene primers was used to estimate how many nucleated cells each sample contained. Sequence reads were collapsed and filtered to measure the absolute abundance of every unique TCRbeta CDR3 rearrangement. For each sample, productive Simpson clonality was calculated by taking the square root of Simpson's diversity index across productive rearrangements. TCRdb mirrors the immuneACCESS table, restricted to in-frame sequences. Some clones are absent from its copies; in checked studies, under half trace to an unresolved V gene, and the reason for the others is unknown. The D gene and trimming were derived from the DNA, and the V and J assignments and clone size from that table. This sample comprises almost 200,000 clones, 85% of them detected only once. Of the sample, 0.8% to 0.95% falls within the top ten clones.

In Seattle, one collaborating source enrolled patients while the infection was active and tracked those patients longitudinally over the course of disease. The collaborating institutions used their own protocols to collect whole blood in K2EDTA tubes. For TCRbeta analysis, collaborators shipped samples in one of three forms: frozen whole blood, isolated PBMCs, or DNA extracted from either of those sample types. The sequence derives from a man in his 60s with COVID-19, enrolled during active disease. The chain is made from TRBV19 and TRBJ1-2; a weak D assignment points to TRBD1 (5 bases agree). Sample: peripheral blood. The DNA sequence is TGTGCCAGTAGTTCCCGGACGGAGGGGCGTAACTATGGCTACACCTTC. This codes for CASSSRTEGRNYGYTF.